The T cell receptor beta chain under discussion was sequenced for a study of blood T cells in healthy people across ages. Background on the study: Capturing about one barcoded beta molecule per two T cells was achieved by template switching.

In its sample, this clonotype was seen many times. The use of a sample-barcoded 5' primer and a J-beta primer mix characterized a second PCR of about 7 to 12 cycles. MiXCR was run by TCRdb on the 5' RACE reads, yielding one entry per CDR3 protein. The repertoire holds hundreds of thousands of distinct CDR3 sequences, with around 31% as singletons. V dropped 5 bases and J dropped 4 bases, with 14 bases sitting between them. The germline gives CDR1 MNHEY, CDR2 SMNVEV (reference sequence). The CDR3 is made up of 14 amino acids. The gene calls are TRBV27 and TRBJ1-2; unclear D gene. The sequence was collected from a woman older than 75 in good health. The sequencing input was blood. In DNA, the CDR3 is TGTGCCAGCAGTCGCGGGCCGCCTAGCTATGGCTACACCTTC. Protein sequence: CASSRGPPSYGYTF.